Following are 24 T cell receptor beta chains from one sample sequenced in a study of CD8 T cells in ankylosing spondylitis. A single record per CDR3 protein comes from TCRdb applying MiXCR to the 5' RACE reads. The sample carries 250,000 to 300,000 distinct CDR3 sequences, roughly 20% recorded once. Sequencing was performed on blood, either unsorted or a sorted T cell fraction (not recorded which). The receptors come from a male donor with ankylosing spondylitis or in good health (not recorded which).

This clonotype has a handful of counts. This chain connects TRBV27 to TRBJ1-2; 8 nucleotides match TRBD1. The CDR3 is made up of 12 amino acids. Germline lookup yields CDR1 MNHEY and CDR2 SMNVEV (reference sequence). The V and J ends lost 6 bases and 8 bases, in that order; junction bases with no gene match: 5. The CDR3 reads CASRTGARGYTF. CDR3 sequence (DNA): TGTGCCAGCAGGACAGGGGCTAGGGGCTACACCTTC.

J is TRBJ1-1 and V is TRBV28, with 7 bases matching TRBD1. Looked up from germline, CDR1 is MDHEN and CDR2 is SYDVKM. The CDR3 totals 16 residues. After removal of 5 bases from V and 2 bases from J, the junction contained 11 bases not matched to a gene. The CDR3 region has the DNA TGTGCCAGCAGTCCTTGGACCGGGACAGCAAACACTGAAGCTTTCTTT. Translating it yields CASSPWTGTANTEAFF.

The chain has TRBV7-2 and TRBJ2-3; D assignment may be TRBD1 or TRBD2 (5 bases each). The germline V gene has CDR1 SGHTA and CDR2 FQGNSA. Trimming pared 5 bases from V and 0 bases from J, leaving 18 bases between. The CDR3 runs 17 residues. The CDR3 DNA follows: TGTGCCAGCAGCATTGAGGGACCGAGGGCGAGCACAGATACGCAGTATTTT. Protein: CASSIEGPRASTDTQYF. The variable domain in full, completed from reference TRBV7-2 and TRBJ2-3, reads GAGVSQSPSNKVTEKGKDVELRCDPISGHTALYWYRQSLGQGLEFLIYFQGNSAPDKSGLPSDRFSAERTGGSVSTLTIQRTQQEDSAVYLCASSIEGPRASTDTQYFGPGTRLTVL.

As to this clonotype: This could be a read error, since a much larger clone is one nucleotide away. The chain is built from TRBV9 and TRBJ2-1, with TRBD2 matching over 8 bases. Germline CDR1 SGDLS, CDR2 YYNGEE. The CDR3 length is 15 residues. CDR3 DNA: TGTACCAGCACGAGGAGCGGGAGTCTTTACAATGAGCAGTTCTTC. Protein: CTSTRSGSLYNEQFF.

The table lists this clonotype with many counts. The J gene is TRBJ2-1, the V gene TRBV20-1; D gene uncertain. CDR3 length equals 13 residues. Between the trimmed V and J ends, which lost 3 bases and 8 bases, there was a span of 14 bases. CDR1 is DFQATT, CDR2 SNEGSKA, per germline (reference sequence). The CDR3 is CSASVRLADEQFF. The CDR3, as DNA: TGCAGTGCTAGTGTCAGGTTGGCGGATGAGCAGTTCTTC.

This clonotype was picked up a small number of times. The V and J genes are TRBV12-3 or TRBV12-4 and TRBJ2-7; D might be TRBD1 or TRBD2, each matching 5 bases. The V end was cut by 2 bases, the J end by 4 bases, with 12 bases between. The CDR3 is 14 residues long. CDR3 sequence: CASSLSGRGYEQYV. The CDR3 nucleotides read TGTGCCAGCAGTTTATCGGGACGGGGATACGAGCAGTACGTC.

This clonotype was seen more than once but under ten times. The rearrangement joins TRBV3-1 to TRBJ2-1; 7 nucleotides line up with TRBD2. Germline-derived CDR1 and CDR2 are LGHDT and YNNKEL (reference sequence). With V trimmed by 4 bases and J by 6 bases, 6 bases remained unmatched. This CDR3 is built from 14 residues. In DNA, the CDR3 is TGTGCCAGCAGCCCTGGGGGACTAAGCAATGAGCAGTTCTTC. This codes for CASSPGGLSNEQFF.

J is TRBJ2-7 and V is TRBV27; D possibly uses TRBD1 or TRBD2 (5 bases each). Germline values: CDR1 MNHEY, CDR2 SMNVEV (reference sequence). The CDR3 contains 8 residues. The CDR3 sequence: CASTLGEV. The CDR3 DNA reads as TGTGCCAGCACCCTGGGGGAGGTC.

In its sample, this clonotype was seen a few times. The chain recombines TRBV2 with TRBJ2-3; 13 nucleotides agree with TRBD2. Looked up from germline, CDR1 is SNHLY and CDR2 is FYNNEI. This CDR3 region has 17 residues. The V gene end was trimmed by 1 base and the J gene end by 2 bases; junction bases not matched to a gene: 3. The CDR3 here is CASSEGLAGGLTDTQYF. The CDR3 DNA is TGTGCCAGCAGTGAAGGACTAGCGGGGGGCCTCACAGATACGCAGTATTTT.

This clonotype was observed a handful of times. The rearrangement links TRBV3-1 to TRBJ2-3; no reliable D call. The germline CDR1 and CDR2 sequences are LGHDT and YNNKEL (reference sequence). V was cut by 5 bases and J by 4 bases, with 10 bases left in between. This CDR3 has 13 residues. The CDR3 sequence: CASSYRPADTQYF. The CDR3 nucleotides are TGTGCCAGCAGCTACCGTCCCGCAGATACGCAGTATTTT.

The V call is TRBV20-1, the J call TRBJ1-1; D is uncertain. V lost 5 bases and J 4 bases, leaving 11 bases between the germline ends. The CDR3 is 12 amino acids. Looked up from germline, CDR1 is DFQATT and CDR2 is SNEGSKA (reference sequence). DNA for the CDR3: TGCAGTGCTCTTCGACCGACCACTGAAGCTTTCTTT. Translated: CSALRPTTEAFF.

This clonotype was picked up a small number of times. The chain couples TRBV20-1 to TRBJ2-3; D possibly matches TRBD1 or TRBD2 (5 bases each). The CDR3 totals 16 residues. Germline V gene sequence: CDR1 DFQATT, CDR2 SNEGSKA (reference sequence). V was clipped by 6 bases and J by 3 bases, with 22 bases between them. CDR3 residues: CSATGTKRSRTDTQYF. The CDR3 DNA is TGCAGTGCCACCGGGACCAAGAGATCTCGGACAGATACGCAGTATTTT.

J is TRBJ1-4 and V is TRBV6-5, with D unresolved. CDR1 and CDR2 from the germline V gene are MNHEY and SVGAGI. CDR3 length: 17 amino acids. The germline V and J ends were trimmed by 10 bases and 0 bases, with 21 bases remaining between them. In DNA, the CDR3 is TGTGCCACCCAGTTGTTGATTTGGGGTTCAACTAATGAAAAACTGTTTTTT. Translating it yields CATQLLIWGSTNEKLFF.

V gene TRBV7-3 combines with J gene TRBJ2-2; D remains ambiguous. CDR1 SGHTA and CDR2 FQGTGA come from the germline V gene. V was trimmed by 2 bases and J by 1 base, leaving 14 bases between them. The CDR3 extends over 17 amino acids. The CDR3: CASSLRNLRLNTGELFF. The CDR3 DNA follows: TGTGCCAGCAGCTTACGTAACCTTAGACTGAACACCGGGGAGCTGTTTTTT. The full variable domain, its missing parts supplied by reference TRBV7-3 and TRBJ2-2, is GAGVSQTPSNKVTEKGKYVELRCDPISGHTALYWYRQSLGQGPEFLIYFQGTGAADDSGLPNDRFFAVRPEGSVSTLKIQRTERGDSAVYLCASSLRNLRLNTGELFFGEGSRLTVL.

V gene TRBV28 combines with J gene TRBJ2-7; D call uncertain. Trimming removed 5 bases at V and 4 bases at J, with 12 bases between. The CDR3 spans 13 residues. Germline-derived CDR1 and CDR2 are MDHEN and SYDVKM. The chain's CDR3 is CASSPRKPYEQYV. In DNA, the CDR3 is TGTGCCAGCAGTCCTCGGAAGCCATACGAGCAGTACGTC.

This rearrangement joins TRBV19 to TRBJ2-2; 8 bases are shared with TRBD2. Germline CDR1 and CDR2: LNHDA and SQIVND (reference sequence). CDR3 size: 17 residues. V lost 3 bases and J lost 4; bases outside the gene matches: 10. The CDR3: CASSMRGAGAVTGELFF. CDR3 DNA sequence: TGTGCCAGTAGTATGCGAGGAGCGGGAGCGGTCACCGGGGAGCTGTTTTTT.

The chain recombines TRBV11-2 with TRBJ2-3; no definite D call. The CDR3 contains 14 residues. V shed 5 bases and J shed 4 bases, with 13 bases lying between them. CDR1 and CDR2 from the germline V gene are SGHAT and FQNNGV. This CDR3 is CASSPISPADTQYF. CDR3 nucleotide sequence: TGTGCCAGCAGCCCAATCTCGCCTGCAGATACGCAGTATTTT.

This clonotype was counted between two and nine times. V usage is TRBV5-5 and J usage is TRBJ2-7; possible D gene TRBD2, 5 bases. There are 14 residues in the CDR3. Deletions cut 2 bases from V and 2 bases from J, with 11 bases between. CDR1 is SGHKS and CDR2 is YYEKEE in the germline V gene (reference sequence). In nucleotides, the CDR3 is TGTGCCAGCAGCTTAAGGACGGAGGCCTACGAGCAGTACGTC. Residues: CASSLRTEAYEQYV.

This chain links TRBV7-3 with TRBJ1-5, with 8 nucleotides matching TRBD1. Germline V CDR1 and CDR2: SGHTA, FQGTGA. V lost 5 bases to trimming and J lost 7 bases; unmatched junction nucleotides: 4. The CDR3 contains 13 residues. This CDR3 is CASSTQGGQPQHF. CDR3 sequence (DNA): TGTGCCAGCAGCACACAGGGGGGACAGCCCCAGCATTTT.

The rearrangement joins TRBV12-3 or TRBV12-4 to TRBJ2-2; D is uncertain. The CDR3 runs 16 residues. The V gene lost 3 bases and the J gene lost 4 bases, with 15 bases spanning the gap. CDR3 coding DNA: TGTGCCAGCAGTTTTGGCCCCATCCAACTCACCGGGGAGCTGTTTTTT. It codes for CASSFGPIQLTGELFF.

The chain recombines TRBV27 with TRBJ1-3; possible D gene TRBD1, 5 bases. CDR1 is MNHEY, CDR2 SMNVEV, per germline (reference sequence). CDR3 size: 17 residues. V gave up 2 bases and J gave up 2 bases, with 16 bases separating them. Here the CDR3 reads CASSLGIAGPPGNTIYF. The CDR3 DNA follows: TGTGCCAGCAGTTTAGGAATAGCGGGGCCGCCTGGAAACACCATATATTTT.

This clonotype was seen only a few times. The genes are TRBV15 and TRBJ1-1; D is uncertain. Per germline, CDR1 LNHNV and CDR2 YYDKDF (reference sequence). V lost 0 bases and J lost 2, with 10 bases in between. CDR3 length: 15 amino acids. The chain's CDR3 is CATSRDRKGNTEAFF. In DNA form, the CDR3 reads TGTGCCACCAGCAGAGATCGGAAGGGAAACACTGAAGCTTTCTTT.

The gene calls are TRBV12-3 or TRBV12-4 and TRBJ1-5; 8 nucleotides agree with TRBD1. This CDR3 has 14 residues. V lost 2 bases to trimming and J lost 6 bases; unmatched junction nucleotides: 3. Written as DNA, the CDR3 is TGTGCCAGCAGTTTATCAGGGGGCAGTCAGCCCCAGCATTTT. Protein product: CASSLSGGSQPQHF.

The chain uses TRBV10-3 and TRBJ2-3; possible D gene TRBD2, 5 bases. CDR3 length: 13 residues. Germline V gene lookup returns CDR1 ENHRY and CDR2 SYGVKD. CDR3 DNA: TGTGCTTATCGGGGTGATAGCACAGATACGCAGTATTTT. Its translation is CAYRGDSTDTQYF.